This paragraph covers one T cell receptor beta chain sequence. As yet, its antigen is unknown. The sample originates from a study of T cell repertoires in cytomegalovirus infection. Across the whole study: Shared public TCR beta signatures pointed to both CMV infection and a matching HLA type.

Study results and limitations: CMV-specific TCR beta clonotypes restricted by HLA-C were the ones dominating the ex vivo response.

The CDR3 runs 16 residues. V shed 4 bases and J shed 0 bases, with 13 bases lying between them. Germline assignment: CDR1 LNHNV and CDR2 YYDKDF (reference sequence). MiXCR was run by TCRdb on the reads, yielding one entry per CDR3 protein. The sample has 300,000 to 400,000 distinct CDR3 sequences, 15% to 20% seen once; the top ten hold less than 9.5%. The V call is TRBV15, the J call TRBJ1-3, with D maybe TRBD1 (6 bases). The sample consisted of PBMCs. This TCR came from a human donor in good health (CMV status not recorded). Some clones in this sample may be carry-over from other donors' samples. As DNA, the CDR3 is TGTGCCACCAGCACGTGGACAGCCCTCTCTGGAAACACCATATATTTT. The encoded protein is CATSTWTALSGNTIYF.